This T cell receptor (beta chain) was sequenced for a study of blood T cell repertoires in COVID-19. The wider study: The United States, Italy and Spain supplied acute and convalescent COVID-19 samples. PBMCs, B-cell-depleted T cells, or T cells were the source of the cDNA or gDNA that made up the material.

Authors' processing steps: Nucleated cell counts were estimated from reference gene primer amplification. Generated by immunoSEQ multiplex PCR, the TCRdb table keeps only in-frame clones and is missing some. D and trimming were read from the DNA, whereas the V and J calls and clone size are those reported in that table. The top ten clones hold approximately 4.8% of a sample with a few hundred thousand clones, around 86% of them seen once. The CDR3 has 15 amino acids. Per germline, CDR1 SGHNT and CDR2 YYREEE (reference sequence). V dropped 5 bases and J dropped 4; count of bases not matched to a gene: 11.

The rearrangement joins TRBV5-4 to TRBJ1-2; the match to TRBD1 covers 7 bases. The sequenced sample was peripheral blood. The sequence was obtained from a man aged 45 to 65 with acute or convalescent COVID-19. The CDR3 bases are TGTGCCAGCAGATCTGGAGGGGGCACGTCCTATGGCTACACCTTC. Protein sequence: CASRSGGGTSYGYTF.